This TCR beta chain is from a study of blood T cell repertoires in COVID-19. As for the study in general: COVID-19 samples from acute and convalescent phases originated in the United States, Italy and Spain. Sample material is recorded as cDNA or gDNA derived from T cells, B-cell-depleted T cells, or PBMCs.

Authors' methods: Reference gene primer amplification in the assay estimated nucleated cell counts. Method: immunoSEQ multiplex PCR; TCRdb's copy keeps in-frame clones and lacks some. Clone size and V and J calls were adopted from that table, with D and trimming inferred from the DNA. The data hold 50,000 to 75,000 clones, with 91% observed a single time. The sequence was collected from a human donor in a cohort sampled during active COVID-19. Sequencing was carried out using peripheral blood.

The CDR3 spells CASSPGTGNTDTQYF. CDR3 nucleotides: TGTGCCAGCAGCCCCGGGACAGGGAATACAGATACGCAGTATTTT. V gene TRBV7-3 combines with J gene TRBJ2-3, with 9 positions matching TRBD1. J gave up 3 bases and V 5 bases, and 6 bases lay outside the gene matches. Germline V CDR1 and CDR2: SGHTA, FQGTGA. The CDR3 runs to 15 residues.